Listed here is a single T cell receptor beta chain. This clone's antigen is unknown. Base quality data are lacking; no much larger clone is found one base away. Measured from the cysteine to the phenylalanine, the CDR3 is 14 residues long. The DNA shown is the 42-base CDR3, in frame from base 1. As encoded in the germline V gene, CDR1 is SGHDN while CDR2 is FVKESK. V was cut back by 0 bases and J by 9 bases, leaving a gap of 12 bases between them. TRB sequencing used genomic DNA with the immunoSEQ assay at survey resolution or the hsTCRB kit. As for the original processing: The immunoSEQ software handled the initial read processing, while the LymphoSeq R package was used for the repertoire analyses. For each TRB dataset, clonality was calculated as 1 minus normalized Shannon entropy, and the Gini coefficient was computed as well. Phenotypes of unsorted samples were inferred by mapping TRB sequences from sorted subsets of the recipient or donor onto the same recipient's unsorted samples. The clones in this table, taken by TCRdb from immuneACCESS, are in-frame only. Not every clone is retained; where verified, under half of the shortfall comes from an unresolved V gene, and the cause of the rest is unknown. For V, J and clone size, that table is used; D and trimming come from the DNA. The sample table lists some 16,000 clones, more than 70% of them with a count of one. Together, the top ten hold less than 6.5% of the sample.

The control cohort consisted of ten or so patients who had myeloablative marrow transplants with methotrexate plus a calcineurin inhibitor and who were sampled 1 year after transplant. Mononuclear cells from peripheral blood and bone marrow were separated by Ficoll-Hypaque density centrifugation and then cryopreserved. The entry originates in a study of T cells after posttransplantation cyclophosphamide (dated by TCRdb to about 2016). Background on the whole study: Using TRB sequencing, the study followed how the T cell repertoire rebuilt after myeloablative bone marrow transplantation with posttransplantation cyclophosphamide given as GVHD prophylaxis. Antigen receptor sequencing was done on samples from about 38 PTCy-treated patients and from over 15 related bone marrow donors of those patients. Blood from all 30 or so PTCy patients who had 1-year posttransplant specimens underwent TRB sequencing. Up to roughly 3 additional blood samples from 2 to 5.2 years after transplant were also TRB-sequenced in 3 patients, as was pretransplant blood from a handful of patients. Because TRA and TRB clonality correlated tightly in about 9 samples, the subsequent TCR analyses were limited to TRB only. Public TRB sequences were queried against a database of over 3,500 sequences associated with responses to pathogens, tumor antigens, self-antigens and alloantigens.

Results and caveats for the whole study, not just this receptor: Across approximately 45 patients, TRB clonality was highly associated with recipient CMV seropositivity and CMV reactivation, and diversity in PTCy patients was similar to diversity in CNI/methotrexate controls. Donor-recipient similarity was low at 1-2 months but rose over the first year, and later blood repertoires were often dominated by donor CD8+ memory clones. The TRB repertoires of T cells infiltrating skin or GI tract showed only limited overlap with the TRB repertoires of T cells in blood.

This TCR was sampled from a male patient aged 18-29 years who received an allogeneic stem cell transplant from a related donor, was CMV-positive, and had no GVHD. Following a transplant, a fraction of the T cells may be traceable to the graft donor. The specimen comprised PBMCs, sampled roughly 350 days after allogeneic stem cell transplant with calcineurin inhibitor and methotrexate. Recombination joined TRBV14 with TRBJ2-1; TRBD1 might be the D gene, on 5 matching bases. The nucleotides are TGTGCCAGCAGCCAAGATATGGGGCTCAGTGAGCAGTTCTTC. This translates into CASSQDMGLSEQFF.